These T cell receptor beta chains were read from a single sample in a study of T-cell reconstitution after alpha-beta-depleted transplantation in children. TCRdb processed the PCR reads anew with MiXCR; each CDR3 protein has one entry. In the table there are roughly 500,000 distinct CDR3 sequences, approximately 32% of which are singletons. The input for sequencing was PBMCs from the stem cell graft donor, taken from the stem cell graft. Receptors were obtained from a human donor who donated a stem cell graft to a child with aplastic anemia. Each CDR3 is given with its conserved first and last residue. The D gene is left open where the match is weak. Not all rows give a size; the values are once, few, many and, for expanded clones, a class.

>TRBV4-3|-|TRBJ1-2|-
TGCGCCAGCAGCCAGAGACCTTATGGCTACACCTTC
CASSQRPYGYTF
>TRBV18|-|TRBJ2-1|TRBD2
TGTGCCAGCTCACCAAGTCCGACTAGCGTGGGCTCCTACAATGAGCAGTTCTTC
CASSPSPTSVGSYNEQFF
>TRBV24-1|-|TRBJ2-1|-
TGTGCCACCAGTGAGCTACCCAATGAGCAGTTCTTC
CATSELPNEQFF
>TRBV15|few|TRBJ2-1|-
TGTGCCACCAGCAAAGCAGGGTCTGCCTACAATGAGCAGTTCTTC
CATSKAGSAYNEQFF
>TRBV12-3/TRBV12-4|few|TRBJ2-7|-
TGTGCCAGCAGTTTTGGCGCCCCGTCCGAGCAGTACTTC
CASSFGAPSEQYF
>TRBV6-1|-|TRBJ1-1|-
TGTGCCAGCACCCCAGGGCTAATTAGCCGGACTGGGACTGAAGCTTTCTTT
CASTPGLISRTGTEAFF
>TRBV6-1|few|TRBJ2-5|TRBD1
TGTGCCAGCAGTGAGGGACAGCAAGAGACCCAGTACTTC
CASSEGQQETQYF
>TRBV7-9|-|TRBJ2-3|TRBD2
TGTGCCAGCAGCCCTAGGGAACCAACTAGCGGGGCTACGCAGTATTTT
CASSPREPTSGATQYF
>TRBV3-1|-|TRBJ2-1|-
TGTGCCAGCAGAAACACGGGGCGGCAGGGATACAATGAGCAGTTCTTC
CASRNTGRQGYNEQFF
>TRBV7-2|-|TRBJ1-5|-
TGTGCCACCGCACAGGGAAGGAGCAATCAGCCCCAGCATTTT
CATAQGRSNQPQHF